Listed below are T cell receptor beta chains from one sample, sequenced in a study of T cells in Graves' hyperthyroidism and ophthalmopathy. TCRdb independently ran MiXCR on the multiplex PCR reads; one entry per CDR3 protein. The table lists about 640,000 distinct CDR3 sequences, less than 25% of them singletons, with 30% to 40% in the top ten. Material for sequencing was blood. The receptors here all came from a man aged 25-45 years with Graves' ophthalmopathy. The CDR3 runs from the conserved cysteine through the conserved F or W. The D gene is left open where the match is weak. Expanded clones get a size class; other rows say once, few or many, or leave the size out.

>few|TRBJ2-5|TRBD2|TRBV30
CAWGRENQETQYF
TGTGCCTGGGGGCGGGAGAACCAAGAGACCCAGTACTTC
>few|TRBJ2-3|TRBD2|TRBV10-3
CASGVGLGTSDTQYF
TGTGCCAGCGGTGTGGGACTAGGAACTTCAGATACGCAGTATTTT
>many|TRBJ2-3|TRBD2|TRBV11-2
CASSLGTSGARGTDTQYF
TGTGCCAGCAGCTTAGGCACTAGCGGGGCCCGGGGGACAGATACGCAGTATTTT
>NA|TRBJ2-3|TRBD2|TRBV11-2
CASSLGVAGGHTDTQYF
TGTGCCAGCAGCTTAGGTGTAGCGGGAGGTCACACAGATACGCAGTATTTT
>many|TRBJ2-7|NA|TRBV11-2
CASSSVESSFIYEQYF
TGTGCCAGCAGCTCGGTGGAGTCTAGCTTTATCTACGAGCAGTACTTC
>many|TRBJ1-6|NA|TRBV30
CAWRSGVAGRNSPLHF
TGTGCCTGGAGGTCCGGAGTGGCGGGCCGGAATTCACCCCTCCACTTT
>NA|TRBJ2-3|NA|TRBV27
CASMDSLDTQYF
TGTGCCAGCATGGACAGTTTGGATACGCAGTATTTT
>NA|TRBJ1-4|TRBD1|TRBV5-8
CASSRRGTGREKLFF
TGTGCCAGCAGCCGCCGGGGGACAGGGAGGGAAAAACTGTTTTTT
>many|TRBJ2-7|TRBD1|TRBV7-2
CASSRRDRVSYEQYF
TGTGCCAGCAGCCGACGGGACAGGGTGTCCTACGAGCAGTACTTC
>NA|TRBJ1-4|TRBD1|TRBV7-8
CASSKARQGATNEKLFF
TGTGCCAGCAGCAAGGCTAGACAGGGCGCGACTAATGAAAAACTGTTTTTT
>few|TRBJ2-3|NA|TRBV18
CASSPPARSDTQYF
TGTGCCAGCTCACCACCGGCTAGATCAGATACGCAGTATTTT
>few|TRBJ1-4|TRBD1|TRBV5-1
CASSDGTGSEKLFF
TGCGCCAGCAGCGACGGGACAGGCAGTGAAAAACTGTTTTTT
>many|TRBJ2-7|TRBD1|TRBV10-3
CAISESTGGYEQYF
TGTGCCATCAGTGAGTCGACAGGGGGCTACGAGCAGTACTTC
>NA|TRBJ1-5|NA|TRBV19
CASSSGWPQHF
TGTGCCAGTAGTTCTGGCTGGCCCCAGCATTTT
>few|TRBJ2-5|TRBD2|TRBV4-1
CASSQNGLAGGLETQYF
TGCGCCAGCAGCCAAAACGGCCTAGCGGGAGGGTTGGAGACCCAGTACTTC
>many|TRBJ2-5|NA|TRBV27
CASSLLPKRTHQETQYF
TGTGCCAGCAGTTTACTCCCGAAACGAACTCACCAAGAGACCCAGTACTTC
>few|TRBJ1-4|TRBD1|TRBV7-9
CASSRGQGGEKLFF
TGTGCCAGCAGCCGGGGACAGGGGGGAGAAAAACTGTTTTTT
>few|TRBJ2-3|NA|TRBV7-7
CASSQGGSTDTQYF
TGTGCTAGCAGCCAAGGGGGTAGCACAGATACGCAGTATTTT